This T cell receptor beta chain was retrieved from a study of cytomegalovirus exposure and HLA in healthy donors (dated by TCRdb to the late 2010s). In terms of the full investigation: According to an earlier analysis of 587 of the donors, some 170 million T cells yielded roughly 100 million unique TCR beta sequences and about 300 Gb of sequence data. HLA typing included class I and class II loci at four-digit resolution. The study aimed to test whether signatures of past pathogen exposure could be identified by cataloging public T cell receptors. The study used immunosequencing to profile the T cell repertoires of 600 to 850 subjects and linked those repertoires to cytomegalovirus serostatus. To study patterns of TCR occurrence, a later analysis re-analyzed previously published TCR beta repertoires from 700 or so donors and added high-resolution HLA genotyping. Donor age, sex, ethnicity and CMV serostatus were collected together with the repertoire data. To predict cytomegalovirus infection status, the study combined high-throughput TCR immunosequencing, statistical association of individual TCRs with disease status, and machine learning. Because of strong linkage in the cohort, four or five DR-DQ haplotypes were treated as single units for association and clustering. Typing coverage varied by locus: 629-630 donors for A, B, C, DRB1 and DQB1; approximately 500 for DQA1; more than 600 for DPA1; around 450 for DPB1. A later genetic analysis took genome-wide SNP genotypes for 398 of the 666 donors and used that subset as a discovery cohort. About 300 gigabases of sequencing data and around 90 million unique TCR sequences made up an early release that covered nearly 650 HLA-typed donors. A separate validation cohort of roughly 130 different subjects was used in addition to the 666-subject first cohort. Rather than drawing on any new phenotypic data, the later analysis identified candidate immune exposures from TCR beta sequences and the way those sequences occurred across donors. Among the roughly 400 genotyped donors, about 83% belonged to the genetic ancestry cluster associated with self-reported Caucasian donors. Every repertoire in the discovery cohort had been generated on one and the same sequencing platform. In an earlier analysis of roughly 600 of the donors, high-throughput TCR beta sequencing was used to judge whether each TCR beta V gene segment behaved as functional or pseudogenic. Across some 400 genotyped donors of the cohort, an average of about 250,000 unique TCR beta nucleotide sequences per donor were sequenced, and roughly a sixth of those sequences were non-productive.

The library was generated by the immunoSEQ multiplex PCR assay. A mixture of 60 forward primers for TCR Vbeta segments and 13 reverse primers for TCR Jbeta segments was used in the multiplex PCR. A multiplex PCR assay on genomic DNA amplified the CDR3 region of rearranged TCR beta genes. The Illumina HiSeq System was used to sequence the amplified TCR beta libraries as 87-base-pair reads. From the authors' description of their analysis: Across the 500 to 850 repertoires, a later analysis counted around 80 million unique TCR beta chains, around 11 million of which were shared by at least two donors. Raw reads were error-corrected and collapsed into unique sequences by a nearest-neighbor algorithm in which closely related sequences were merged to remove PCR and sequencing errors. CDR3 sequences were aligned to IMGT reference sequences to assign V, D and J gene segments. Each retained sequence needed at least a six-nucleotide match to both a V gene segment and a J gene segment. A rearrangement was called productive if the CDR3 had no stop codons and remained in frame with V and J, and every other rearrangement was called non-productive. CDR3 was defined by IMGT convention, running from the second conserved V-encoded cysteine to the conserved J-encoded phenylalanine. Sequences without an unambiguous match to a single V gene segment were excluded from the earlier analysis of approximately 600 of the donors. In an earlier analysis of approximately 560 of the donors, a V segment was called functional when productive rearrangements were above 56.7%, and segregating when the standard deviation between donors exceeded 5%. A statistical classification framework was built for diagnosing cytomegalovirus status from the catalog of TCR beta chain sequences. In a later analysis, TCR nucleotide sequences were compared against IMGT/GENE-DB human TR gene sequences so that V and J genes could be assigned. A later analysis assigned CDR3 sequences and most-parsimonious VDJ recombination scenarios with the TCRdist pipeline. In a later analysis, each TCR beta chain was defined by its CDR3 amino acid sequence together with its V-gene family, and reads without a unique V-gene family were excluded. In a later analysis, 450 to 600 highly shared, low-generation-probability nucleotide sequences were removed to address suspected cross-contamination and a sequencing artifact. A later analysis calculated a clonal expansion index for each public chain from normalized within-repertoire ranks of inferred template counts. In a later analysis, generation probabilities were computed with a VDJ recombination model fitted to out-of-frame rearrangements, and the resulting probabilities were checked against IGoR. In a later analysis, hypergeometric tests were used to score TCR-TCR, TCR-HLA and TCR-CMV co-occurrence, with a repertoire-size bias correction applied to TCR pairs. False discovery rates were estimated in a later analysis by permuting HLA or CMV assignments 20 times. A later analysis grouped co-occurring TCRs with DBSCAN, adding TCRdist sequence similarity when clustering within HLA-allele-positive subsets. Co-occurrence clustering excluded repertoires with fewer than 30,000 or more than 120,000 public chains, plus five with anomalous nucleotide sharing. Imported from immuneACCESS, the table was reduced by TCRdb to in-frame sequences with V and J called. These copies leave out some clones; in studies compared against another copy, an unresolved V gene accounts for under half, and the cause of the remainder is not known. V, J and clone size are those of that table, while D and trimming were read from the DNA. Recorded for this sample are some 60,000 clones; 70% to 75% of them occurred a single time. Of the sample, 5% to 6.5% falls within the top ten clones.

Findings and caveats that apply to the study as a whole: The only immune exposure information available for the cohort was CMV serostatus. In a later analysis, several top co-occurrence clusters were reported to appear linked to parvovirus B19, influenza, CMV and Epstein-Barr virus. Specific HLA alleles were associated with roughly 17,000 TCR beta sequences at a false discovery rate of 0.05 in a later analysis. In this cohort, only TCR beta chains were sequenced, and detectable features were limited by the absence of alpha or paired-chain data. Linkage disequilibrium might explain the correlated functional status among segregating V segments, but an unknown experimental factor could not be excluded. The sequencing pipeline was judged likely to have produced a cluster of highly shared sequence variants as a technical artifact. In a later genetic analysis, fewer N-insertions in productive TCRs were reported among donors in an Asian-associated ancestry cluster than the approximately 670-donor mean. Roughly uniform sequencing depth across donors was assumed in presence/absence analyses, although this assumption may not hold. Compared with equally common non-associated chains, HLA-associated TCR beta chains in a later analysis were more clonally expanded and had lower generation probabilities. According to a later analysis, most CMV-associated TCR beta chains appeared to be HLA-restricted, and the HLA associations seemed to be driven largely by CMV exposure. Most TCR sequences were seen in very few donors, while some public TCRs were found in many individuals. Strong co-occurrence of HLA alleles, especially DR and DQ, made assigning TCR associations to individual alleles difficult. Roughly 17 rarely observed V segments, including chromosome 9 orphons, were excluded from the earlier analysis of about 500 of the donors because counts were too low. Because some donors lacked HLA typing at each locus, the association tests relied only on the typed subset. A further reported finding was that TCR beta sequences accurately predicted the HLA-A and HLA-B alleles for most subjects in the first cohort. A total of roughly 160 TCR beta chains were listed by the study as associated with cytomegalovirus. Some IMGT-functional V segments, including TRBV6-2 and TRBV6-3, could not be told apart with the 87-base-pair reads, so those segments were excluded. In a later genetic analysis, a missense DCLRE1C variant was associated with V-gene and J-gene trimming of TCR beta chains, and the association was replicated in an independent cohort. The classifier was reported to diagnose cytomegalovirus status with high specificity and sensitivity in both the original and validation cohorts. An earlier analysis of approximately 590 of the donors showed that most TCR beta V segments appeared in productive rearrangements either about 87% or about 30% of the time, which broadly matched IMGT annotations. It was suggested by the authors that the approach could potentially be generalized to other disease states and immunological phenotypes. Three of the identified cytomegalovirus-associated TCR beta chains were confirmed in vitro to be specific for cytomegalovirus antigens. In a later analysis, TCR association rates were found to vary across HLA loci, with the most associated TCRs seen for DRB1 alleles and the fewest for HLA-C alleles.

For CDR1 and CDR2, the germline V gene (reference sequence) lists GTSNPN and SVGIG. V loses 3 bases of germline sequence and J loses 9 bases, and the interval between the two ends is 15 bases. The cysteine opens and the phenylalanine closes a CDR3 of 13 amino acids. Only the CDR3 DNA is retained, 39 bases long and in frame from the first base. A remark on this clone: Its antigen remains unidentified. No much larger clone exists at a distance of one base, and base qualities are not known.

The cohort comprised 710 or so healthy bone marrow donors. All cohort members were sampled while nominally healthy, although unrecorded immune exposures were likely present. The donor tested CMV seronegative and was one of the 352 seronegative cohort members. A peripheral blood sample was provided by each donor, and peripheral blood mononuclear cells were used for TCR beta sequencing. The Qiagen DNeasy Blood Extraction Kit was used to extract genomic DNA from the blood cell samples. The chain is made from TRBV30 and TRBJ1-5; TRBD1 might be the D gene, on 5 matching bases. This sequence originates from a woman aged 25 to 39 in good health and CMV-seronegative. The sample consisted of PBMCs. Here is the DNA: TGTGCCTGGAGCCTCCAGGGAAACGGGCCCCAGCATTTT. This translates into CAWSLQGNGPQHF.